A single sample gave rise to the 7 T cell receptor beta chains below, sequenced in a study of shared clonotypes between healthy human individuals. Sequencing was performed with immunoSEQ multiplex PCR; in TCRdb, only in-frame clones are kept and a portion is missing. In the table there are 2 million to 2.5 million clones, approximately 94% of which are singletons. CD45RO negativity and positive selection for CCR7 defined naive CD8 cells, a population that excluded terminally differentiated effector memory CD45RA+ cells. The sequencing sample was made of naive CD8+ T cells sorted from blood. These receptors were taken from a young man in good health.

This chain links TRBV5-6 with TRBJ2-2; the D gene is possibly TRBD1 (6 bases). Germline CDR1 is SGHDT and CDR2 is YYEEEE. Trimming cost V 4 bases and J 0 bases, with 13 bases left between them. This CDR3 comprises 16 residues. The CDR3 here is CASSAPGHTNTGELFF. The CDR3, as DNA: TGTGCCAGCAGCGCCCCGGGACATACGAACACCGGGGAGCTGTTTTTT.

The rearrangement joins TRBV28 to TRBJ1-5, with D unresolved. The CDR3 contains 14 residues. Germline values: CDR1 MDHEN, CDR2 SYDVKM. The V end was cut by 6 bases, the J end by 2 bases, with 11 bases between. The CDR3 loop is CASSSIGGNQPQHF. As DNA, the CDR3 is TGTGCCAGCAGCTCCATCGGGGGCAATCAGCCCCAGCATTTT. The variable domain in full, with the rest retrieved from reference TRBV28 and TRBJ1-5, is DVKVTQSSRYLVKRTGEKVFLECVQDMDHENMFWYRQDPGLGLRLIYFSYDVKMKEKGDIPEGYSVSREKKERFSLILESASTNQTSMYLCASSSIGGNQPQHFGDGTRLSIL.

This chain links TRBV27 with TRBJ2-4, with D unclear. Germline V gives CDR1 MNHEY, CDR2 SMNVEV (reference sequence). There are 15 residues in the CDR3. The V end was cut by 5 bases, the J end by 1 base, with 12 bases between. CDR3 nucleotides: TGTGCCAGCAGTGTTAACGTGGCTGCCAAAAACATTCAGTACTTC. Its protein is CASSVNVAAKNIQYF.

The chain has TRBV25-1 and TRBJ2-5; D is ambiguous. The CDR3 is made up of 15 amino acids. Deletions cut 3 bases from V and 1 base from J, with 12 bases between. The germline V gene encodes CDR1 MGHDK and CDR2 SYGVNS. The CDR3 here is CASSEGTAVQETQYF. The CDR3 DNA reads as TGTGCCAGCAGTGAGGGCACAGCAGTCCAAGAGACCCAGTACTTC.

The chain recombines TRBV28 with TRBJ1-2; no clear D gene. Germline CDR1 MDHEN, CDR2 SYDVKM. The ends were cut back, 4 bases at V and 2 bases at J, with 14 bases in the middle. CDR3 length: 15 residues. The chain's CDR3 is CASSSQSRMNYGYTF. The DNA of the CDR3 is TGTGCCAGCAGTTCCCAGAGCAGGATGAACTATGGCTACACCTTC.

The CDR3 sequence: CASSSTTGSYEQYF. CDR3 in DNA: TGTGCCAGCAGTTCGACGACAGGAAGCTACGAGCAGTACTTC. This chain connects TRBV28 to TRBJ2-7; D possibly corresponds to TRBD1 (6 bases). The germline V gene has CDR1 MDHEN and CDR2 SYDVKM. There are 14 residues in the CDR3. Trimming removed 4 bases from V and 3 bases from J, with 13 bases in between. The variable domain in full, completed from reference TRBV28 and TRBJ2-7, reads DVKVTQSSRYLVKRTGEKVFLECVQDMDHENMFWYRQDPGLGLRLIYFSYDVKMKEKGDIPEGYSVSREKKERFSLILESASTNQTSMYLCASSSTTGSYEQYFGPGTRLTVT.

V gene TRBV5-1 combines with J gene TRBJ1-3, with a possible D match to TRBD1 (6 bases). The CDR3 totals 14 residues. The V end lost 3 bases, the J end lost 0 bases, and 7 bases lay between the germline ends. In germline, CDR1 is SGHRS, CDR2 YFSETQ. The CDR3 loop is CASSWDNSGNTIYF. Written as DNA, the CDR3 is TGCGCCAGCAGCTGGGACAACTCTGGAAACACCATATATTTT.